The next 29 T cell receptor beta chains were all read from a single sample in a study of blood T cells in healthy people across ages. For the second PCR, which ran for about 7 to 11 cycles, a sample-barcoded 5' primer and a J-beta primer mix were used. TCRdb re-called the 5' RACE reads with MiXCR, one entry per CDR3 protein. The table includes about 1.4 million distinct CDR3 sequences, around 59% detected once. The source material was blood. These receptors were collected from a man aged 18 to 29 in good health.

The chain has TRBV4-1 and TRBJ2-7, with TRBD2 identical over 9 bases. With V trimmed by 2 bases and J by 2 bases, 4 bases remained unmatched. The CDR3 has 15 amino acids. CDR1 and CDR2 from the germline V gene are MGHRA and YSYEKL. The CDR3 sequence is CASSQSLAGTYEQYF. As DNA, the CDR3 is TGCGCCAGCAGCCAAAGTCTAGCGGGAACCTACGAGCAGTACTTC.

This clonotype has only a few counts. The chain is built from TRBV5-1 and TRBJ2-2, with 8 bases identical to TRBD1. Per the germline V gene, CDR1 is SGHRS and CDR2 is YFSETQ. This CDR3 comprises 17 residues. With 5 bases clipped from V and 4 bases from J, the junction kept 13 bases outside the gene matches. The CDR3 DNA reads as TGCGCCAGCAGAAATACCGCCCGGGACAGGCGCACCGGGGAGCTGTTTTTT. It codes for CASRNTARDRRTGELFF.

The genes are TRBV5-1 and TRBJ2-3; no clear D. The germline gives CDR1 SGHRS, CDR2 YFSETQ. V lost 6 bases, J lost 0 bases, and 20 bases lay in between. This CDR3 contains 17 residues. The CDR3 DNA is TGCGCCAGCACTCCCCGGGTCGGCGCTCCTAGCACAGATACGCAGTATTTT. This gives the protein CASTPRVGAPSTDTQYF.

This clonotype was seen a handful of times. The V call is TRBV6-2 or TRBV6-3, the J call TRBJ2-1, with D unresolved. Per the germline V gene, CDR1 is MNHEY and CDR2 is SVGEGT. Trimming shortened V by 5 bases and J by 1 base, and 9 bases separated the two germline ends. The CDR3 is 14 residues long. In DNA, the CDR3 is TGTGCCAGCAGTGCCGGCCAATCCTACAATGAGCAGTTCTTC. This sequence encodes CASSAGQSYNEQFF.

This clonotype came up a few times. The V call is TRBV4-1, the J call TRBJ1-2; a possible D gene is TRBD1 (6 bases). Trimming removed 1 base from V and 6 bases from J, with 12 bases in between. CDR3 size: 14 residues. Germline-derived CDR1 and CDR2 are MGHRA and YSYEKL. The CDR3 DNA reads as TGCGCCAGCAGCCAAGTAGGGGGACGTGATGGCTACACCTTC. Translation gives CASSQVGGRDGYTF.

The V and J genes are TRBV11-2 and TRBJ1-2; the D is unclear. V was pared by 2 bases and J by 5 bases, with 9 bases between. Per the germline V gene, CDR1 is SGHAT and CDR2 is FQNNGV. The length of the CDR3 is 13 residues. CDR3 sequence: CASSLRTVYGYTF. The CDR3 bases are TGTGCCAGCAGCTTAAGGACGGTTTATGGCTACACCTTC.

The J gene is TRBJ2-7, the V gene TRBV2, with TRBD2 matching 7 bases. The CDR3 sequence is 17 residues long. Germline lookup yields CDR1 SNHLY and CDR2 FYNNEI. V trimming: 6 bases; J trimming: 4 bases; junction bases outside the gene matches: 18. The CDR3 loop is CASRHRSAAVGLYEQYF. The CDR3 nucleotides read TGTGCCAGCAGACACCGTTCGGCAGCGGTGGGACTATACGAGCAGTACTTC. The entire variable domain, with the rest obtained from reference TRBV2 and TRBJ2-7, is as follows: EPEVTQTPSHQVTQMGQEVILRCVPISNHLYFYWYRQILGQKVEFLVSFYNNEISEKSEIFDDQFSVERPDGSNFTLKIRSTKLEDSAMYFCASRHRSAAVGLYEQYFGPGTRLTVT.

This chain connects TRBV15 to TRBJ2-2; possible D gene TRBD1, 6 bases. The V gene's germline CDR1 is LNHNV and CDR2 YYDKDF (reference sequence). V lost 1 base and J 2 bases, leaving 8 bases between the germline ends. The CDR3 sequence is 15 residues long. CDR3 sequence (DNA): TGTGCCACCAGCAGAGCCAGGGGAAACACCGGGGAGCTGTTTTTT. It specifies CATSRARGNTGELFF.

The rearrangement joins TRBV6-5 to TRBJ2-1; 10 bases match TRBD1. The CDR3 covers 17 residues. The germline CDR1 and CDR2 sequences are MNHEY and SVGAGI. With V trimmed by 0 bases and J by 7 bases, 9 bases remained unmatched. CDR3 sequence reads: CASSYSVGGQGVNEQFF. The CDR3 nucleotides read TGTGCCAGCAGTTACTCGGTTGGAGGACAGGGGGTGAATGAGCAGTTCTTC.

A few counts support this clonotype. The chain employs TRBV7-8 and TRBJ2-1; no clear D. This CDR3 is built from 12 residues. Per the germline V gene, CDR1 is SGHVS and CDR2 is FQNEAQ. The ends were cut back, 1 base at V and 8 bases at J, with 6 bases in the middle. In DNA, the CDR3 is TGTGCCAGCAGCTTAGACTTCTATGAGCAGTTCTTC. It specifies CASSLDFYEQFF.

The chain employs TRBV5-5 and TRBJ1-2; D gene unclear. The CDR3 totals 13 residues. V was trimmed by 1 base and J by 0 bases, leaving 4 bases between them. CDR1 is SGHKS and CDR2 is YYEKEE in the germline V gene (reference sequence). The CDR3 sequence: CASSLKPNYGYTF. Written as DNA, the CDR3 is TGTGCCAGCAGCTTGAAACCTAACTATGGCTACACCTTC.

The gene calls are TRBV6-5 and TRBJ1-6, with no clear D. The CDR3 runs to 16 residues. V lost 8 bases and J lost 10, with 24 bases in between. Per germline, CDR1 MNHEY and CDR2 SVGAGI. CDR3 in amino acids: CASATASRQVRSPLHF. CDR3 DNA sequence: TGTGCCAGCGCTACCGCCTCGCGGCAAGTTCGGTCACCCCTCCACTTT.

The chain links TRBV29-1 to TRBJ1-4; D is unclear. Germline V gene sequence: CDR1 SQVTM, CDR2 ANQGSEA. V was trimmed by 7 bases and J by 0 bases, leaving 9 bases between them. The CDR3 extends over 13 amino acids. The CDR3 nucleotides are TGCAGCGGTATAAACGCAACTAATGAAAAACTGTTTTTT. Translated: CSGINATNEKLFF.

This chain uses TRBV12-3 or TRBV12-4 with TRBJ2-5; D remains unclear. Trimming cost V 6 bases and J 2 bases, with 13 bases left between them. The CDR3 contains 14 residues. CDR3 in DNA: TGTGCCAGCAGCATCAGTCCTAAACAAGAGACCCAGTACTTC. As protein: CASSISPKQETQYF.

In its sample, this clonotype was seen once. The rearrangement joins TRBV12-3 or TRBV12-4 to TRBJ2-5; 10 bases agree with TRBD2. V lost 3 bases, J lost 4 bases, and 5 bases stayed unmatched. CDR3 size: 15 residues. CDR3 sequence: CASSLASGGRETQYF. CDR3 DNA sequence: TGTGCCAGCAGTTTGGCTAGCGGGGGTCGAGAGACCCAGTACTTC.

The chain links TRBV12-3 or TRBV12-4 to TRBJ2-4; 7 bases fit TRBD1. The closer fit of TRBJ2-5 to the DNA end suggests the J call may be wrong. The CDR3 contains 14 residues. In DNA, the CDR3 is TGTGCCAGCAGGTCTTTGTCAGGGGGTGAGACCCAGTACTTC. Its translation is CASRSLSGGETQYF.

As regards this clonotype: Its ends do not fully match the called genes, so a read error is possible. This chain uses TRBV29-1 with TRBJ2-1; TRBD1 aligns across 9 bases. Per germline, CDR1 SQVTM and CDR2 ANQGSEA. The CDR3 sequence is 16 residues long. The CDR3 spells CSVEDPDRGFYNDQFF. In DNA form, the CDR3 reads TGCAGCGTTGAAGATCCGGACAGGGGATTCTACAATGATCAGTTCTTC.

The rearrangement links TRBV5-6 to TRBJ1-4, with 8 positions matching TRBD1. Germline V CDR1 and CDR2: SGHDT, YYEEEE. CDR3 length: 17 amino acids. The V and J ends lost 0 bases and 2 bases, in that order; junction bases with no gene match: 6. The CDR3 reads CASSLGQGATTNEKLFF. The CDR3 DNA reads TGTGCCAGCAGCTTGGGGCAGGGGGCCACGACTAATGAAAAACTGTTTTTT.

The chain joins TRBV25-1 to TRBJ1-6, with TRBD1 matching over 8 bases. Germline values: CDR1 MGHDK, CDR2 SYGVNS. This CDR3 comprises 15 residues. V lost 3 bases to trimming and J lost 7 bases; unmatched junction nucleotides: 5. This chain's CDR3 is CASSETGVWNSPLHF. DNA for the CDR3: TGTGCCAGCAGTGAGACAGGGGTGTGGAATTCACCCCTCCACTTT. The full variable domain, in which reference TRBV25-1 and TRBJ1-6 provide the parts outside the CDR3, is EADIYQTPRYLVIGTGKKITLECSQTMGHDKMYWYQQDPGMELHLIHYSYGVNSTEKGDLSSESTVSRIRTEHFPLTLESARPSHTSQYLCASSETGVWNSPLHFGNGTRLTVT.

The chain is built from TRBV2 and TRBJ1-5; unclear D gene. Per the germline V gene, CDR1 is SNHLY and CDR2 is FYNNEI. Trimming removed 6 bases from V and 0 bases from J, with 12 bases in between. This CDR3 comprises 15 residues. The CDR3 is CASSGDRPSNQPQHF. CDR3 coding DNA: TGTGCCAGCAGCGGAGATAGGCCTAGCAATCAGCCCCAGCATTTT.

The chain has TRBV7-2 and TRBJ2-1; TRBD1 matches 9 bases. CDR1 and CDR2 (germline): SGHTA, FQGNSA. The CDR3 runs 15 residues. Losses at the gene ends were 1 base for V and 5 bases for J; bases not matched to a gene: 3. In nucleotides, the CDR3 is TGTGCCAGCAGCTTAGATGGGACAGGGAACAATGAGCAGTTCTTC. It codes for CASSLDGTGNNEQFF.

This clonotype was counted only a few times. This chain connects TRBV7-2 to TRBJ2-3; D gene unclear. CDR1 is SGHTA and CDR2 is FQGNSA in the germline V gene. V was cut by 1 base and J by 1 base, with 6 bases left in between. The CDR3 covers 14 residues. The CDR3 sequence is CASSLEWGTDTQYF. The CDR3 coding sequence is TGTGCCAGCAGCTTAGAGTGGGGCACAGATACGCAGTATTTT.

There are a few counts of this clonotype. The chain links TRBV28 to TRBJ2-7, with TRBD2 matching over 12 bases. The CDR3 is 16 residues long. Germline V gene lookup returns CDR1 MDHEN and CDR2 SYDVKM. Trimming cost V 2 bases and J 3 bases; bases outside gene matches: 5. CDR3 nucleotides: TGTGCCAGCAGTTTACCTAGCGGGGGGGCCGTCTACGAGCAGTACTTC. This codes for CASSLPSGGAVYEQYF.

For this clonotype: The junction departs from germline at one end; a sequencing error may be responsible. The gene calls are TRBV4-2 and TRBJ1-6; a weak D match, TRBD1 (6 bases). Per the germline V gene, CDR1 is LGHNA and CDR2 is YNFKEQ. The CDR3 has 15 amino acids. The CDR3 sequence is CANSQDFRGSSPLHF. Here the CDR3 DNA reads TGTGCCAACAGCCAAGATTTCAGGGGTTCTTCACCCCTCCACTTT.

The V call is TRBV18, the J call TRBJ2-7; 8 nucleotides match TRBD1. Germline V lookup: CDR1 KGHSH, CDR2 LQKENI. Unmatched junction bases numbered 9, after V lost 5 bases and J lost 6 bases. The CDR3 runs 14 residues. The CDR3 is CASSERTGIGEQYF. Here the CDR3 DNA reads TGTGCCAGCTCAGAACGGACAGGGATTGGCGAGCAGTACTTC.

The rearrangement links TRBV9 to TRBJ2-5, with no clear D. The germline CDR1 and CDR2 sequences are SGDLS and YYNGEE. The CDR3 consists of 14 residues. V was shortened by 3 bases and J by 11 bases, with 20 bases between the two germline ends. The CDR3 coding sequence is TGTGCCAGCAGCGCGCAACCAGACTTCAATGAGCAGTACTTC. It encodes CASSAQPDFNEQYF. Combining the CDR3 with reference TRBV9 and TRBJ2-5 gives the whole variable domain DSGVTQTPKHLITATGQRVTLRCSPRSGDLSVYWYQQSLDQGLQFLIQYYNGEERAKGNILERFSAQQFPDLHSELNLSSLELGDSALYFCASSAQPDFNEQYFGPGTRLLVL.

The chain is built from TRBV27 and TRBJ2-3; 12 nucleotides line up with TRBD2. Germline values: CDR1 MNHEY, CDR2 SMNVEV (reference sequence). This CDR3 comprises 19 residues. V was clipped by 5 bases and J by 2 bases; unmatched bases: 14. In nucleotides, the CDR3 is TGTGCCAGCAGTCCGAGAGTTGGGGCTAGCGGGAGGGACACAGATACGCAGTATTTT. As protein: CASSPRVGASGRDTDTQYF.

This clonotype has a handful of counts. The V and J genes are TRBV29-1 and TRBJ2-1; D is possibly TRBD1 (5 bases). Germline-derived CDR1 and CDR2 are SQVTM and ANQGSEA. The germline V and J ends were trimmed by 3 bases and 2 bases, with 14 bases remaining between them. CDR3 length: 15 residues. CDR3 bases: TGCAGCGTTGACAGCCGACAGACACCCTACAATGAGCAGTTCTTC. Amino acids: CSVDSRQTPYNEQFF.

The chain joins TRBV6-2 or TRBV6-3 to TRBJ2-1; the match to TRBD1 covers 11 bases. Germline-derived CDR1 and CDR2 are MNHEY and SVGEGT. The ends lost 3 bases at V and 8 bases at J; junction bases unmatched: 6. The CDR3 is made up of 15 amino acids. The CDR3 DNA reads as TGTGCCAGCAGTTATCCCGGACAGGGGGCAGATGAGCAGTTCTTC. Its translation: CASSYPGQGADEQFF.